This passage covers 17 T cell receptor beta chains from one sample sequenced in a study of regulatory T cells in long-lasting Graves disease. Noted time point: newly diagnosed GD, antithyroid drugs for less than 3 months. RNA extracted from PBMCs served as the sequencing template. Arm-PCR of CDR3 regions and iRepertoire HTBI primers were used to build TCR beta libraries. One entry per CDR3 protein results from TCRdb running MiXCR on the multiplex PCR reads. The sample gives about 440,000 distinct CDR3 sequences, roughly 15% of which show up once; around 11% is in the top ten. These data were also reused for a study on T cells in Graves' hyperthyroidism and ophthalmopathy.

This sample comprised peripheral blood mononuclear cells (PBMCs), obtained at new diagnosis, from a patient treated with antithyroid drugs. All receptors derive from a woman between 25 and 40 years old with Graves disease.

The chain uses TRBV5-1 and TRBJ2-7; D possibly corresponds to TRBD1 (5 bases). This CDR3 contains 14 residues. Per the germline V gene, CDR1 is SGHRS and CDR2 is YFSETQ. V shed 4 bases and J shed 2 bases, with 13 bases lying between them. The CDR3 DNA follows: TGCGCCAGCAGCCACCCCGGACAACCCTACGAGCAGTACTTC. Its protein is CASSHPGQPYEQYF. Filled out from reference TRBV5-1 and TRBJ2-7, the complete variable domain reads KAGVTQTPRYLIKTRGQQVTLSCSPISGHRSVSWYQQTPGQGLQFLFEYFSETQRNKGNFPGRFSGRQFSNSRSEMNVSTLELGDSALYLCASSHPGQPYEQYFGPGTRLTVT.

This clonotype has a count of ten or more. V gene TRBV2 combines with J gene TRBJ1-1; D gene ambiguous. V lost 2 bases and J 3 bases, leaving 4 bases between the germline ends. The CDR3 length is 12 residues. Germline lookup yields CDR1 SNHLY and CDR2 FYNNEI. The CDR3 spells CASSEWDTEAFF. In DNA form, the CDR3 reads TGTGCCAGCAGTGAATGGGACACTGAAGCTTTCTTT.

This clonotype was seen ten or more times. V and J are TRBV9 and TRBJ2-7, with D unresolved. V was clipped by 0 bases and J by 7 bases, with 8 bases between them. The CDR3 extends over 12 amino acids. Germline loops: CDR1 SGDLS, CDR2 YYNGEE. CDR3 nucleotides: TGTGCCAGCAGCGTAGATTTGGGGGAGCAGTACTTC. This codes for CASSVDLGEQYF.

The genes are TRBV20-1 and TRBJ2-7; 7 bases match TRBD2. V shed 8 bases, J shed 0 bases, and the junction held 7 bases outside the gene matches. The germline gives CDR1 DFQATT, CDR2 SNEGSKA (reference sequence). The CDR3 covers 13 residues. The CDR3 DNA reads TGCAGTACTCCCCGGACTAGCTCCTACGAGCAGTACTTC. Its translation: CSTPRTSSYEQYF.

The chain links TRBV28 to TRBJ2-7, with 7 bases identical to TRBD2. Germline V lookup: CDR1 MDHEN, CDR2 SYDVKM. V was clipped by 6 bases and J by 3 bases; unmatched bases: 11. The CDR3 loop spans 15 amino acids. CDR3 residues: CASSYGAGDFYEQYF. The CDR3 DNA reads TGTGCCAGCAGCTATGGGGCGGGAGATTTCTACGAGCAGTACTTC. Together with reference TRBV28 and TRBJ2-7, the CDR3 gives the full variable domain: DVKVTQSSRYLVKRTGEKVFLECVQDMDHENMFWYRQDPGLGLRLIYFSYDVKMKEKGDIPEGYSVSREKKERFSLILESASTNQTSMYLCASSYGAGDFYEQYFGPGTRLTVT.

The chain couples TRBV7-2 to TRBJ2-7; 7 nucleotides agree with TRBD1. The germline V gene has CDR1 SGHTA and CDR2 FQGNSA. This CDR3 contains 12 residues. With V trimmed by 5 bases and J by 10 bases, 8 bases remained unmatched. The CDR3 DNA sequence: TGTGCCAGCAGCCTGGGGGCAGGGGGACAGTACTTC. Amino acid sequence: CASSLGAGGQYF. The whole variable domain, remainder taken from reference TRBV7-2 and TRBJ2-7, is GAGVSQSPSNKVTEKGKDVELRCDPISGHTALYWYRQSLGQGLEFLIYFQGNSAPDKSGLPSDRFSAERTGGSVSTLTIQRTQQEDSAVYLCASSLGAGGQYFGPGTRLTVT.

This clonotype was seen at least ten times. V usage is TRBV28 and J usage is TRBJ2-3; either TRBD1 or TRBD2 may supply D (5 bases each). There are 14 residues in the CDR3. Germline V lookup: CDR1 MDHEN, CDR2 SYDVKM. V shed 8 bases and J shed 3 bases, with 15 bases lying between them. The CDR3 DNA sequence: TGTGCCAGCCGAGTCCAATGGGGGACAGATACGCAGTATTTT. Encoded protein: CASRVQWGTDTQYF.

The chain couples TRBV9 to TRBJ2-7; TRBD2 might be the D (6 bases). The germline CDR1 and CDR2 sequences are SGDLS and YYNGEE. Trimming cost V 4 bases and J 0 bases, with 14 bases left between them. The length of the CDR3 is 15 residues. This chain's CDR3 is CASSRTSLSSYEQYF. CDR3 in DNA: TGTGCCAGCAGCAGAACTAGCCTAAGCTCCTACGAGCAGTACTTC. Full variable domain (outside the CDR3, taken from reference TRBV9 and TRBJ2-7): DSGVTQTPKHLITATGQRVTLRCSPRSGDLSVYWYQQSLDQGLQFLIQYYNGEERAKGNILERFSAQQFPDLHSELNLSSLELGDSALYFCASSRTSLSSYEQYFGPGTRLTVT.

The chain joins TRBV4-1 to TRBJ1-6; D call uncertain. The V and J ends lost 1 base and 3 bases respectively, with 10 bases between them. CDR3 length equals 16 residues. Germline CDR1 MGHRA, CDR2 YSYEKL. The CDR3 bases are TGCGCCAGCAGCCAAGTGGTTCAGGTCTATAATTCACCCCTCCACTTT. As protein: CASSQVVQVYNSPLHF.

This clonotype was recorded at least ten times. The V gene is TRBV10-2, the J gene TRBJ1-2, with 9 bases matching TRBD1. The CDR3 is 13 residues long. Trimming took 7 bases from V and 8 from J; bases not matched to a gene: 8. Germline loops: CDR1 WSHSY, CDR2 SAAADI. CDR3 in DNA: TGCGCCAGCACCTCGGGACAGGGTTTAGGCTACACCTTC. This translates into CASTSGQGLGYTF.

This clonotype was found a few times. The chain employs TRBV24-1 and TRBJ2-7, with D possibly TRBD1 on 6 matching bases. The CDR3 has 14 amino acids. With 4 bases removed from V and 2 bases from J, the gap between germline ends came to 11 bases. CDR1 and CDR2 from the germline V gene are KGHDR and SFDVKD. The CDR3 loop is CATSEPGDPYEQYF. DNA of the CDR3: TGTGCCACCAGTGAGCCAGGGGACCCCTACGAGCAGTACTTC.

The chain carries TRBV15 and TRBJ1-1; TRBD1 aligns across 7 bases. This CDR3 has 17 residues. In germline, CDR1 is LNHNV, CDR2 YYDKDF (reference sequence). J was trimmed by 5 bases and V by 4 bases; bases with no gene match: 16. The CDR3 DNA reads TGTGCCACCAGCAATTTTCAGGGGGAAAGCGCGTGGACTGAAGCTTTCTTT. Residues: CATSNFQGESAWTEAFF.

With respect to this clonotype: This may be a read error, as it is one base from a much larger clone. The rearrangement joins TRBV2 to TRBJ2-5; a weak D match, TRBD2 (6 bases). This CDR3 has 14 amino acids. Germline V gene sequence: CDR1 SNHLY, CDR2 FYNNEI. CDR3 amino acids: CASSFSGIRETRYF. DNA for the CDR3: TGTGCCAGCAGTTTTTCAGGTATACGGGAGACCCGGTACTTC.

This clonotype came up many times. V and J are TRBV18 and TRBJ2-5; unclear D gene. Germline V lookup: CDR1 KGHSH, CDR2 LQKENI. This CDR3 has 13 amino acids. V dropped 6 bases and J dropped 5 bases, with 13 bases sitting between them. CDR3 bases: TGTGCCAGCTCGTACGAAACCTCGGAGACCCAGTACTTC. Amino acid sequence: CASSYETSETQYF.

The rearrangement joins TRBV14 to TRBJ2-1, with a possible D match to TRBD1 (5 bases). This CDR3 contains 13 residues. Germline loops: CDR1 SGHDN, CDR2 FVKESK. Trimming took 4 bases from V and 6 from J, leaving 10 bases between them. The CDR3 is CASSRGAGNEQFF. In DNA form, the CDR3 reads TGTGCCAGCAGCCGGGGCGCCGGCAATGAGCAGTTCTTC.

In its sample, this clonotype was seen many times. The V and J genes are TRBV30 and TRBJ2-1; 8 bases are a match to TRBD2. Losses at the gene ends were 5 bases for V and 4 bases for J; bases not matched to a gene: 4. The CDR3 length is 13 residues. Germline values: CDR1 GTSNPN, CDR2 SVGIG (reference sequence). The CDR3, as DNA: TGTGCCTGGGGACTAGCTGGATACAATGAGCAGTTCTTC. Amino acids: CAWGLAGYNEQFF.

The genes are TRBV20-1 and TRBJ2-1; 9 bases line up with TRBD2. The junction had 7 bases not matched to a gene; V was cut back by 3 bases and J by 7 bases. Germline CDR1 DFQATT, CDR2 SNEGSKA (reference sequence). The CDR3 extends over 14 amino acids. The CDR3 region is CSARSALAGNEQFF. The CDR3 bases are TGCAGTGCTAGGTCGGCCCTAGCGGGAAATGAGCAGTTCTTC.